This TCR beta chain originates from a study of T cells in Graves' hyperthyroidism and ophthalmopathy. About the study: Prior to any treatment, at the point of initial diagnosis, peripheral blood was collected. Broader study findings: Blood also carried most thyroid clonotypes expanded above 0.001.

The J segment lost 5 bases and the V segment lost 1 base, leaving 9 bases of the junction unmatched. The CDR3 is 17 residues long. Per germline, CDR1 LGHDT and CDR2 YNNKEL (reference sequence). This clonotype was recorded at least ten times. As yet, its antigen is unknown. TCR beta CDR3 regions were amplified from RNA. Using the HTBI primer set, a first-round RT-PCR was run on the TCR CDR3. From the multiplex PCR reads, TCRdb called clonotypes with MiXCR, one entry per CDR3 protein. Altogether roughly 550,000 distinct CDR3 sequences are present, 15% to 20% being singletons, with the ten largest covering about 29%.

This chain connects TRBV3-1 to TRBJ2-5, with 11 bases identical to TRBD2. The sequence was obtained from a woman in her twenties or thirties with Graves' ophthalmopathy. Sequenced input: blood. The CDR3: CASSQVLAGGPYETQYF. The CDR3 DNA reads TGTGCCAGCAGCCAAGTTTTAGCGGGAGGGCCGTATGAGACCCAGTACTTC.